This record looks at one TCR beta chain sequence and its context. In the PCR, 60 Vbeta and 13 Jbeta primers were used. Libraries were prepared by immunoSEQ multiplex PCR; TCRdb keeps only in-frame clonotypes and omits some of them. Here the sample spans around 140,000 clones, approximately 84% being singletons. This sample stems from a study of cytomegalovirus exposure and HLA in healthy donors. Trimming removed 6 bases from V and 2 bases from J, with 7 bases in between. The CDR3 has 13 amino acids. Germline CDR1 is MDHEN and CDR2 is SYDVKM. This receptor was taken from a man aged 25-45 years in good health and CMV-seropositive. This chain joins TRBV28 and TRBJ2-2; the D gene is possibly TRBD1 (6 bases). Sequenced: PBMCs. The CDR3: CASRDSNTGELFF. For the CDR3, the DNA is TGTGCCAGCAGGGACAGCAACACCGGGGAGCTGTTTTTT.